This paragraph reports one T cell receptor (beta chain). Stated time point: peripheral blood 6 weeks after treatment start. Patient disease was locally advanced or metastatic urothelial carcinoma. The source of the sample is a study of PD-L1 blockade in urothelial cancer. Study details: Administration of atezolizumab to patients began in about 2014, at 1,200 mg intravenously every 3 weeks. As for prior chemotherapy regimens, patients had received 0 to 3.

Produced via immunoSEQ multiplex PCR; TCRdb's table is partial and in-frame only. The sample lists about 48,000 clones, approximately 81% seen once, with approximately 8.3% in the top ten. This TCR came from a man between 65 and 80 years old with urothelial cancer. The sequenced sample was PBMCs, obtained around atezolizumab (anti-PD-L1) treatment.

The CDR3 DNA is TGTGCCAGTAGTATACAAGGGGCTGGCGGCTACACCTTC. Residues: CASSIQGAGGYTF. The gene calls are TRBV19 and TRBJ1-2; D is perhaps TRBD1 (5 bases). V gave up 2 bases and J gave up 8 bases, with 12 bases separating them. Germline V gene lookup returns CDR1 LNHDA and CDR2 SQIVND (reference sequence). The CDR3 loop spans 13 amino acids.